These 24 T cell receptor beta chains came from one sample sequenced in a study of blood T cells in healthy people across ages. PCR was performed a second time for about 7 to 11 cycles using a sample-barcoded 5' primer and a J-beta primer mix. Each CDR3 protein gets one entry after TCRdb re-called the 5' RACE reads with MiXCR. The sample includes over 1.5 million distinct CDR3 sequences, roughly 49% of them seen just once. The sample taken for sequencing was blood. Receptor source: a woman between 40 and 55 years old in good health.

This clonotype was observed a few times. The chain has TRBV9 and TRBJ1-2; D call uncertain. Trimming stripped 3 bases from V and 6 bases from J, with 9 bases between. This CDR3 has 12 amino acids. Germline assignment: CDR1 SGDLS and CDR2 YYNGEE. CDR3 loop: CASSGKTDGYTF. The CDR3 DNA reads TGTGCCAGCAGCGGGAAGACGGATGGCTACACCTTC.

The chain is built from TRBV5-1 and TRBJ2-1, with 9 bases fitting TRBD1. Unmatched junction bases numbered 9, after V lost 0 bases and J lost 8 bases. Per germline, CDR1 SGHRS and CDR2 YFSETQ. CDR3 size: 16 residues. CDR3 sequence: CASSLAGQGDRYEQFF. CDR3 in DNA: TGCGCCAGCAGCTTGGCGGGACAGGGAGATAGGTATGAGCAGTTCTTC.

The chain employs TRBV27 and TRBJ2-7, with 9 bases lining up with TRBD1. The V gene's germline CDR1 is MNHEY and CDR2 SMNVEV (reference sequence). The CDR3 contains 17 residues. V lost 7 bases and J lost 4; bases outside the gene matches: 17. CDR3 amino acids: CASKAAGLGTGKYEQYF. As DNA, the CDR3 is TGTGCCAGCAAAGCCGCCGGTCTCGGGACAGGGAAATACGAGCAGTACTTC.

The chain combines TRBV4-1 with TRBJ2-7; D is ambiguous. The CDR3 has 19 amino acids. The V and J ends lost 1 base and 1 base respectively, with 23 bases between them. CDR1 is MGHRA and CDR2 is YSYEKL in the germline V gene. The CDR3 bases are TGCGCCAGCAGCCAAGGGGGTTCGATCGCCAATACATTATCCTACGAGCAGTACTTC. It is translated as CASSQGGSIANTLSYEQYF.

To note about this clonotype: The junction does not match germline at one end; this may be a read error. V usage is TRBV7-7 and J usage is TRBJ2-3, with D tentatively TRBD1 or TRBD2 (6 bases each). Germline V gene lookup returns CDR1 SSHAT and CDR2 FNYEAQ (reference sequence). The CDR3 runs to 17 residues. Written as DNA, the CDR3 is TGTGCTAGCAGCTTAGGGCGCGGGACCCAGGGGACAGATACGCAGTATTTT. It specifies CASSLGRGTQGTDTQYF.

The J gene is TRBJ2-3, the V gene TRBV4-1, with TRBD2 matching 9 bases. There are 17 residues in the CDR3. J gave up 1 base and V 3 bases, and 8 bases lay outside the gene matches. In germline, CDR1 is MGHRA, CDR2 YSYEKL. The DNA for the CDR3 is TGCGCCAGCAGCCAGAGTAGCGGGGGTGTGCGCACAGATACGCAGTATTTT. Residues: CASSQSSGGVRTDTQYF.

Only a few counts were recorded for this clonotype. The chain employs TRBV28 and TRBJ2-7; tentative D call: TRBD2 (5 bases). Germline V lookup: CDR1 MDHEN, CDR2 SYDVKM. Trimming removed 6 bases at V and 4 bases at J, with 16 bases between. CDR3 size: 14 residues. The CDR3 nucleotides read TGTGCCAGCAGCTACACAACGGACTGGTACGAGCAGTACTTC. It is translated as CASSYTTDWYEQYF.

This clonotype was counted a single time. This chain's CDR3 is CASSLARTGPGAEKLFF. The CDR3 coding sequence is TGTGCCAGCAGCTTAGCGCGAACGGGTCCGGGGGCGGAAAAACTGTTTTTT. The rearrangement uses TRBV7-9 and TRBJ1-4; perhaps TRBD1 as D (6 bases). The CDR3 length is 17 residues. Germline V lookup: CDR1 SEHNR, CDR2 FQNEAQ (reference sequence). The V end lost 0 bases, the J end lost 8 bases, and 19 bases lay between the germline ends.

The table lists this clonotype with a count of one. V is TRBV5-1 and J is TRBJ2-6; D perhaps matches TRBD1 (6 bases). Germline lookup yields CDR1 SGHRS and CDR2 YFSETQ. The CDR3 totals 18 residues. V lost 1 base to trimming and J lost 1 base, with 15 bases between them. The CDR3 loop is CASSLRGYQGSGANVLTF. The CDR3 bases are TGCGCCAGCAGCTTGAGGGGGTATCAGGGATCTGGGGCCAACGTCCTGACTTTC. The whole variable domain, remainder taken from reference TRBV5-1 and TRBJ2-6, is KAGVTQTPRYLIKTRGQQVTLSCSPISGHRSVSWYQQTPGQGLQFLFEYFSETQRNKGNFPGRFSGRQFSNSRSEMNVSTLELGDSALYLCASSLRGYQGSGANVLTFGAGSRLTVL.

The rearrangement joins TRBV5-6 to TRBJ2-7; 10 bases agree with TRBD1. The CDR3 loop spans 15 amino acids. V was clipped by 8 bases and J by 3 bases; unmatched bases: 11. In germline, CDR1 is SGHDT, CDR2 YYEEEE. The CDR3 is CASLSGTGADYEQYF. CDR3 bases: TGTGCCAGTCTATCCGGGACAGGGGCCGACTACGAGCAGTACTTC.

The chain couples TRBV20-1 to TRBJ2-3; D gene unclear. V lost 2 bases to trimming and J lost 2 bases, with 11 bases between them. Per the germline V gene, CDR1 is DFQATT and CDR2 is SNEGSKA (reference sequence). The CDR3 contains 14 residues. The CDR3 region has the DNA TGCAGTGCTAGACGGGTCTCCTTCACAGATACGCAGTATTTT. Its translation: CSARRVSFTDTQYF.

V gene TRBV6-1 combines with J gene TRBJ2-2; 7 nucleotides line up with TRBD1. Germline CDR1 MNHNS, CDR2 SASEGT. This CDR3 has 15 amino acids. The V gene end was trimmed by 5 bases and the J gene end by 2 bases; junction bases not matched to a gene: 5. CDR3 DNA: TGTGCCAGCAGTAAAAGACAGGGAAACACCGGGGAGCTGTTTTTT. This sequence encodes CASSKRQGNTGELFF.

The DNA of the CDR3 is TGTGCCAGCAGCTTAGGAGGGACAGCGGGAGAGACCCAGTACTTC. Protein sequence: CASSLGGTAGETQYF. The chain joins TRBV7-2 to TRBJ2-5, with a tentative D call TRBD1 (7 bases). The CDR3 runs to 15 residues. CDR1 SGHTA and CDR2 FQGNSA come from the germline V gene. Trimming pared 1 base from V and 4 bases from J, leaving 13 bases between.

This clonotype was seen a handful of times. This sequence joins TRBV12-3 or TRBV12-4 and TRBJ2-1, with 9 positions matching TRBD2. V shed 6 bases and J 6 bases; nucleotides not matched to a gene: 6. The CDR3 spans 14 residues. CDR3 DNA sequence: TGTGCCAGCAGCCGCGGCGGGGGGGCCAATGAGCAGTTCTTC. Its protein is CASSRGGGANEQFF.

This chain links TRBV15 with TRBJ2-3, with TRBD2 identical over 9 bases. The V and J ends lost 1 base and 6 bases, in that order; junction bases with no gene match: 5. CDR3 size: 15 residues. The germline V gene encodes CDR1 LNHNV and CDR2 YYDKDF (reference sequence). This CDR3 reads CATSRARGGADTQYF. In nucleotides, the CDR3 is TGTGCCACCAGCAGAGCTCGCGGGGGGGCGGATACGCAGTATTTT.

The CDR3 here is CASSLIRESKNIQYF. For the CDR3, the DNA is TGTGCCAGCAGCTTAATCAGGGAGTCCAAAAACATTCAGTACTTC. The chain links TRBV6-2 or TRBV6-3 to TRBJ2-4; D tentatively reads TRBD1 or TRBD2 (5 bases each). Germline V gene sequence: CDR1 MNHEY, CDR2 SVGEGT. This CDR3 has 15 amino acids. V was cut by 6 bases and J by 2 bases, with 14 bases left in between.

The V and J genes are TRBV15 and TRBJ2-3, with a tentative D call TRBD1 (6 bases). This CDR3 region has 13 residues. V lost 7 bases and J lost 8, with 16 bases in between. Germline V gene sequence: CDR1 LNHNV, CDR2 YYDKDF (reference sequence). CDR3 loop: CATTMTGSGTQYF. The CDR3 nucleotides are TGTGCCACCACCATGACAGGCTCGGGTACGCAGTATTTT.

This clonotype has only a few counts. V and J are TRBV7-2 and TRBJ2-3; TRBD2 agrees at 8 bases. V trimming: 5 bases; J trimming: 2 bases; junction bases outside the gene matches: 21. CDR3 length: 20 residues. CDR1 is SGHTA, CDR2 FQGNSA, per germline. The CDR3 DNA reads as TGTGCCAGCAGCCCGAGAGAACTAGCGGAGATTGGACATGACACAGATACGCAGTATTTT. This encodes CASSPRELAEIGHDTDTQYF.

This rearrangement joins TRBV27 to TRBJ2-5; 12 bases line up with TRBD2. There are 15 residues in the CDR3. V shed 6 bases, J shed 5 bases, and the junction held 7 bases outside the gene matches. Germline CDR1 and CDR2: MNHEY and SMNVEV (reference sequence). In DNA form, the CDR3 reads TGTGCCAGCAGACCCCGGACTAGCGGGGTGGAGACCCAGTACTTC. This codes for CASRPRTSGVETQYF.

The CDR3 DNA follows: TGCAGTGCTAGGTCAGGGACGAGCAATCAGCCCCAGCATTTT. This gives the protein CSARSGTSNQPQHF. The rearrangement joins TRBV20-1 to TRBJ1-5; a weak D match, TRBD1 (5 bases). The germline V gene has CDR1 DFQATT and CDR2 SNEGSKA (reference sequence). The CDR3 is 14 amino acids. V lost 3 bases to trimming and J lost 1 base, with 10 bases between them.

This chain uses TRBV28 with TRBJ1-1; D not certain. Germline V gene data show CDR1 as MDHEN and CDR2 as SYDVKM. The germline V and J ends were trimmed by 3 bases and 5 bases, with 16 bases remaining between them. The CDR3 extends over 15 amino acids. CDR3 sequence (DNA): TGTGCCAGCAGTTTCCTCGGGGTTAAGAGGACTGAAGCTTTCTTT. It is translated as CASSFLGVKRTEAFF.

The rearrangement uses TRBV9 and TRBJ2-2; D remains unclear. The V and J ends lost 2 bases and 6 bases respectively, with 5 bases between them. The CDR3 is made up of 12 amino acids. The V gene's germline CDR1 is SGDLS and CDR2 YYNGEE. This CDR3 is CASSVLSGELFF. CDR3 coding DNA: TGTGCCAGCAGCGTCTTATCCGGGGAGCTGTTTTTT.

The chain carries TRBV4-3 and TRBJ1-1; D is unresolved. Germline values: CDR1 LGHNA, CDR2 YSLEER. The CDR3 consists of 16 residues. V was clipped by 7 bases and J by 1 base, with 19 bases between them. This CDR3 reads CASNPTTGRTNTEAFF. CDR3 nucleotides: TGCGCCAGCAACCCAACCACGGGGAGGACGAACACTGAAGCTTTCTTT.

Points on this clonotype: A read error may account for a junction end that differs from germline. CDR3 residues: CSARVGQTMNTEAFF. The CDR3 coding sequence is TGCAGTGCCAGAGTGGGACAGACTATGAACACTGAAGCTTTCTTT. The chain recombines TRBV20-1 with TRBJ1-1; 7 nucleotides line up with TRBD1. The V gene's germline CDR1 is DFQATT and CDR2 SNEGSKA (reference sequence). This CDR3 has 15 residues.